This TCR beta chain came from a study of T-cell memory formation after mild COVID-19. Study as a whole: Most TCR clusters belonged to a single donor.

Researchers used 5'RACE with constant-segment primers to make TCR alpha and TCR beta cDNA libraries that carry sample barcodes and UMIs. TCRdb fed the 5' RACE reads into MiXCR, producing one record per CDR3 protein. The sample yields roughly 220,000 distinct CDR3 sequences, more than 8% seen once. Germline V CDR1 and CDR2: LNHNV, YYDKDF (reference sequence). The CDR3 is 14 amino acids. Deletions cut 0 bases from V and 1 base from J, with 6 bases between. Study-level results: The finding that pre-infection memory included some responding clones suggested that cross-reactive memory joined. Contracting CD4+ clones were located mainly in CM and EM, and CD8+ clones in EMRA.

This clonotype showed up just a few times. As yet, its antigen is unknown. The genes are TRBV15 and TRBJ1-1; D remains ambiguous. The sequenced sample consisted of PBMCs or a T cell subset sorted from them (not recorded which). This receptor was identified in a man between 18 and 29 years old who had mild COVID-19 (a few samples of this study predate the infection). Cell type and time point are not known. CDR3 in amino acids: CATSRDRQNTEAFF. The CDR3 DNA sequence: TGTGCCACCAGCAGAGATAGACAGAACACTGAAGCTTTCTTT.